This T cell receptor (beta chain) was identified during a study of blood T cell repertoires in COVID-19. Study in general: T cells, B-cell-depleted T cells, or PBMCs provided the cDNA or gDNA that served as material.

In the study's own analysis: Researchers report that nucleated cell counts were estimated from reference gene primer amplification. The table came from immunoSEQ multiplex PCR; TCRdb's copy has only in-frame clones and leaves some out. The V and J calls and the clone size are those of that table, but D and trimming were determined from the DNA. This sample carries 200,000 to 250,000 clones, approximately 80% of them seen once, and the ten largest clones take approximately 8%. Per germline, CDR1 SGHAT and CDR2 FQNNGV. The CDR3 is made up of 14 amino acids. With V trimmed by 1 base and J by 3 bases, 0 bases remained unmatched.

The gene calls are TRBV11-2 and TRBJ2-3; 8 bases map to TRBD2. Sequencing was carried out using peripheral blood. The sequence came from a woman older than 75 with COVID-19, enrolled during active disease. CDR3 loop: CASSLGGRTDTQYF. DNA for the CDR3: TGTGCCAGCAGCTTAGGCGGGAGGACAGATACGCAGTATTTT.